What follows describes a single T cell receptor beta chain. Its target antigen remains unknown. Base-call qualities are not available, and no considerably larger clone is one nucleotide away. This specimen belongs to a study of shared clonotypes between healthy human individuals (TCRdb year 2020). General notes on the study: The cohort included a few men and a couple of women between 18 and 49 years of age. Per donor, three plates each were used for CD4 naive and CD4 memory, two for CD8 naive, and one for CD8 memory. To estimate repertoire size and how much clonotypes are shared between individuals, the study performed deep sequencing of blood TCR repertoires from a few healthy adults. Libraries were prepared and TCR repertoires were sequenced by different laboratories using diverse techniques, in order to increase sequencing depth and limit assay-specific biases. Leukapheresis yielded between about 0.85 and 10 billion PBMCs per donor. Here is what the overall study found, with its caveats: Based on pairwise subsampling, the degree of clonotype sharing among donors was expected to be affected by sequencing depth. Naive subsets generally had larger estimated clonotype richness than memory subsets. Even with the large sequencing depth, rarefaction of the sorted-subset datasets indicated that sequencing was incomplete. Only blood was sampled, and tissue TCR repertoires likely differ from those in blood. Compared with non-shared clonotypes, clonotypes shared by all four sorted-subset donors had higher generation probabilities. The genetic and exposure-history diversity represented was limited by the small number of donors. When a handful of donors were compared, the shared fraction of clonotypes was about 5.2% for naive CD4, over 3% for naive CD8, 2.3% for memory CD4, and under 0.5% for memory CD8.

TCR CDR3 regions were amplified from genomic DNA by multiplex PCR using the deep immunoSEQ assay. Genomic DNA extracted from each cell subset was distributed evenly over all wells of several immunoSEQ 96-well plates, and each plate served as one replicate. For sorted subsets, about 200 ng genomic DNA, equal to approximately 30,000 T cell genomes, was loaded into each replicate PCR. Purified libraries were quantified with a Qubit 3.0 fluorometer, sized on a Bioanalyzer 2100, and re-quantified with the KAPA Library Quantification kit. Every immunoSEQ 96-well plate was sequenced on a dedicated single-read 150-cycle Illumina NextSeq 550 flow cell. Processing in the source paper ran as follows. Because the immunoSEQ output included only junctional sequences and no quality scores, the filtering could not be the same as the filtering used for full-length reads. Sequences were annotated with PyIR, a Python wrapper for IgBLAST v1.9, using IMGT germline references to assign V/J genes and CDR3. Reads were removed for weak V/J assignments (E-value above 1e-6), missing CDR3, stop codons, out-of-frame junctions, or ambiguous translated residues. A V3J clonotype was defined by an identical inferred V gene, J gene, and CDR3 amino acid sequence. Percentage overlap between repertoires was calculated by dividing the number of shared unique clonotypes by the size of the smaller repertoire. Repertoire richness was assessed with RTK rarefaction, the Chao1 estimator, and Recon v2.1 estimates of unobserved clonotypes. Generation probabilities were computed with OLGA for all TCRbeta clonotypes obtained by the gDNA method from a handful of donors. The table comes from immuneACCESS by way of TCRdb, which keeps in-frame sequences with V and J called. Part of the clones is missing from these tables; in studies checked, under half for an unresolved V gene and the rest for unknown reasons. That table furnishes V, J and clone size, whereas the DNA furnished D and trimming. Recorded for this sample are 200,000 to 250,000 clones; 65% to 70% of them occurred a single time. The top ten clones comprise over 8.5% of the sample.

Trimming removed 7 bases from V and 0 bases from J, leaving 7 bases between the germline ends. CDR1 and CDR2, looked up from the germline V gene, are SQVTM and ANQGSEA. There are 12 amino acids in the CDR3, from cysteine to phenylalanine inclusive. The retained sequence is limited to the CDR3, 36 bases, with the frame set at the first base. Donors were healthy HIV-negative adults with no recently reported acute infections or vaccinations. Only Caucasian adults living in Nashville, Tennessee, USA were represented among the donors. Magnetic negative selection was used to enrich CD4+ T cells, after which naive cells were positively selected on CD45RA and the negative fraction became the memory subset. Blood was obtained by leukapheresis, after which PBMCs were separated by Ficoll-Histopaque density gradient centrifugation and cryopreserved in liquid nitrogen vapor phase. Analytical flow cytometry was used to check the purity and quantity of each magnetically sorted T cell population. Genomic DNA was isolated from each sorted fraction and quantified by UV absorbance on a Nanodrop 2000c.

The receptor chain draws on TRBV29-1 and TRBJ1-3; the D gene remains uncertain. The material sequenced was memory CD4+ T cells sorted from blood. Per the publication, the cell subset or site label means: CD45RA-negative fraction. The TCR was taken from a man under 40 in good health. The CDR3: CSGASSGNTIYF. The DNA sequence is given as TGCAGCGGGGCCTCCTCTGGAAACACCATATATTTT.